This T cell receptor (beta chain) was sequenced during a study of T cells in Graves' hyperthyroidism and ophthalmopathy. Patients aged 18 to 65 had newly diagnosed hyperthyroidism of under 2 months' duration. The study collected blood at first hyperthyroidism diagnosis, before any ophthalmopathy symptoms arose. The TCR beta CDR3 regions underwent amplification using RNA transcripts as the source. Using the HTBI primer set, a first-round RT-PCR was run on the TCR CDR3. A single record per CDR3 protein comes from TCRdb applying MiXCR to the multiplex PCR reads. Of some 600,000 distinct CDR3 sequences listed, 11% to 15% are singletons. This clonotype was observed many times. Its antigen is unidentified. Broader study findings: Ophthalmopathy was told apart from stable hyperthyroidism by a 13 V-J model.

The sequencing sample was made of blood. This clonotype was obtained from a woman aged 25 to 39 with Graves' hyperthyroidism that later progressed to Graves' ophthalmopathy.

The CDR3 region is CASSTYLLAGGVETQYF. The CDR3 DNA sequence: TGTGCCAGCAGTACCTACTTACTAGCGGGGGGCGTTGAGACCCAGTACTTC. This chain links TRBV27 with TRBJ2-5, with 12 bases lining up with TRBD2. This CDR3 comprises 17 residues. V shed 5 bases and J 5 bases; nucleotides not matched to a gene: 12. CDR1 is MNHEY, CDR2 SMNVEV, per germline (reference sequence).